Included here is one T cell receptor beta chain sequence, with context. Its specificity is not known. A read error may produce the germline difference seen at one junction end. Sequenced by immunoSEQ multiplex PCR; TCRdb stores in-frame clones only, minus some. Of under 200,000 clones listed, approximately 91% are singletons. The CDR3 spans 13 residues. In germline, CDR1 is SGHTA, CDR2 FQGNSA. The data originate from a study of T cell responses to AZD1222 COVID-19 vaccine. General study points: Spike-specific TCRs gained breadth and depth after people received two AZD1222 doses.

The origin of this receptor is an adult in good health. The sample here was peripheral blood, taken on day 0 of AZD1222 vaccination. V and J are TRBV7-2 and TRBJ2-1; no clear D gene. The DNA of the CDR3 is TGTGCCAGCAGCTTTTCTGCAATACCTTCTGGGCTCTTC. It translates to CASSFSAIPSGLF.